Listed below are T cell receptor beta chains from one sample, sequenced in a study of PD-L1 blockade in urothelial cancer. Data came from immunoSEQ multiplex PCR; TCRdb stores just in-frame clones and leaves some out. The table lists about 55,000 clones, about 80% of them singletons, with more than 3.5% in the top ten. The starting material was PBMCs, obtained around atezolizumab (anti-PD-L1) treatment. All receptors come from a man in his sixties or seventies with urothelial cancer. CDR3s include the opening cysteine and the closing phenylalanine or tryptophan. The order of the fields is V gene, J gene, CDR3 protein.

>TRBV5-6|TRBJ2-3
CASSLTGTGAYF
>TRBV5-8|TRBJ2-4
CASSAGTSGMSKNIQYF
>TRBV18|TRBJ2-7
CASSPPSRAHEQYF
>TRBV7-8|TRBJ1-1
CASSLQLMNTEAFF
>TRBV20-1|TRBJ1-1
CSASGQGEAFF
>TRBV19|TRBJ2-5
CASSITSGGLQETQYF
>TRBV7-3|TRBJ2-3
CASSAQSSRDTQYF
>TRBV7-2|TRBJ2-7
CASSPGLAGEYEQYF
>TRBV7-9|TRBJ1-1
CASSFMGQMRKRSPEAFF
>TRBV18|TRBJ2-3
CASSPRTDTQYF
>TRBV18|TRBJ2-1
CASSPMTSGGRYNEQFF
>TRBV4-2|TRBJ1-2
CASSQDPPRGTYGYTF
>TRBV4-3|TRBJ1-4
CASSQLGGKGEKLFF
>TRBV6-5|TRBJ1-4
CASSRGRGEKLFF
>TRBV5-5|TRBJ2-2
CASSPGVEAGELFF
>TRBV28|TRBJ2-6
CASGARGSGANVLTF
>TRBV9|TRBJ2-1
CASSKGAGLLSSYNEQFF
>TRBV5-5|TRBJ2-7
CASSFGLAGVYEQYF
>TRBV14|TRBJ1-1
CASSRSSGTEAFF
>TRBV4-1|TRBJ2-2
CASSLMTSGRNTGELFF